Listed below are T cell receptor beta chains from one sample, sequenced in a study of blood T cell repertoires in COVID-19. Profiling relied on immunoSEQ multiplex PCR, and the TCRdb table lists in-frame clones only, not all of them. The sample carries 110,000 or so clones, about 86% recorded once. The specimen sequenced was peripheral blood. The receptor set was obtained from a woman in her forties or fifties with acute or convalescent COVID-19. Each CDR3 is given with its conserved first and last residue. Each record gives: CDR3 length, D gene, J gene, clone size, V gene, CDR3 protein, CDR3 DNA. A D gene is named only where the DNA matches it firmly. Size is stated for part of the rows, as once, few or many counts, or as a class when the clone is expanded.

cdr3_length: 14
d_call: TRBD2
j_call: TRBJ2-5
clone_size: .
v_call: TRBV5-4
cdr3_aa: CASSRLADQETQYF
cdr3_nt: TGTGCCAGCAGCCGTCTAGCGGACCAAGAGACCCAGTACTTC

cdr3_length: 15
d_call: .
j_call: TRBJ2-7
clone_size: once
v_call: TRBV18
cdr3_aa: CASSPPTIILGNFQF
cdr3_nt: TGTGCCAGCTCACCACCGACAATAATACTAGGGAACTTTCAATTC

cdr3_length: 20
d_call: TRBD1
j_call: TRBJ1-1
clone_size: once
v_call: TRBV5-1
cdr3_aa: CASSLKLFSSGTGLNTEAFF
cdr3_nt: TGCGCCAGCAGCTTAAAACTTTTTTCGAGTGGGACAGGGTTGAACACTGAAGCTTTCTTT

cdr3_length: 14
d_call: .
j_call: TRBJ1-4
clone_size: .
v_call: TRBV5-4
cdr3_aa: CASSLRTDNEKLFF
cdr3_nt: TGTGCCAGCAGCTTGCGGACAGATAATGAAAAACTGTTTTTT

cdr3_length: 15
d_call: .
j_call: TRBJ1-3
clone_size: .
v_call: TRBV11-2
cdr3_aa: CASSFFTGSGNTIYF
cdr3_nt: TGTGCCAGCAGCTTTTTTACGGGTTCTGGAAACACCATATATTTT

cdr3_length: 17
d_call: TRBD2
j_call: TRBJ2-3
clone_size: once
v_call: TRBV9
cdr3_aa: CASSLPGLAGSTDTQYF
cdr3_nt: TGTGCCAGCAGCTTACCTGGACTAGCGGGTAGCACAGATACGCAGTATTTT

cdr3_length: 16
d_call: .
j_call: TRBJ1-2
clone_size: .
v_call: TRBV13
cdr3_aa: CASSREGTESNYGYTF
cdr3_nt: TGTGCCAGCAGCCGAGAGGGTACGGAAAGTAACTATGGCTACACCTTC

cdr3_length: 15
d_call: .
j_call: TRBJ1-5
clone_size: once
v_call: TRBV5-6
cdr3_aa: CASSLGWTVGQPQHF
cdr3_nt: TGTGCCAGCAGCTTGGGATGGACAGTAGGCCAGCCCCAGCATTTT

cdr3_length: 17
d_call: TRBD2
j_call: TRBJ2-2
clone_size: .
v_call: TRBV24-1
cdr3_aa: CATSDNPSGANTGELFF
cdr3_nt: TGTGCCACCAGTGACAACCCTAGCGGGGCGAACACCGGGGAGCTGTTTTTT

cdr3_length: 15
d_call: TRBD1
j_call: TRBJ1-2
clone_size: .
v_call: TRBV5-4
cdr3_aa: CASSSGGQGDYGYTF
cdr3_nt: TGTGCCAGCAGCTCGGGGGGACAGGGGGACTATGGCTACACCTTC

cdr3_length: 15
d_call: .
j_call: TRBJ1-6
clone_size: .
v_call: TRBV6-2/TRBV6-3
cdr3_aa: CASSYTRGSNSPLHF
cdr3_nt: TGTGCCAGCAGTTATACTAGGGGGAGTAATTCACCCCTCCACTTT

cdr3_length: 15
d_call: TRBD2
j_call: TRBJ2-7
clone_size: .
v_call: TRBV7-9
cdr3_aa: CASSVSGTSGYEQYF
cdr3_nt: TGTGCCAGCAGTGTCTCCGGGACTAGCGGATACGAGCAGTACTTC

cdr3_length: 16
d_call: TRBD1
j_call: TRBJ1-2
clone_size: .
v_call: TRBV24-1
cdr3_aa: CATSDSGQGGTYGYTF
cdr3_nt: TGTGCCACCAGTGATTCGGGACAGGGCGGTACCTATGGCTACACCTTC

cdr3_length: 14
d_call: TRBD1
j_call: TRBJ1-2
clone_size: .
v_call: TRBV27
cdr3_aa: CASSRTGANYGYTF
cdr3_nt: TGTGCCAGCAGTAGGACAGGGGCCAACTATGGCTACACCTTC

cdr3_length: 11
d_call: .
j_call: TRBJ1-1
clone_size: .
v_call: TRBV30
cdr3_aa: CAWSQTYEAFF
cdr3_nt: TGTGCCTGGAGTCAAACTTATGAAGCTTTCTTT

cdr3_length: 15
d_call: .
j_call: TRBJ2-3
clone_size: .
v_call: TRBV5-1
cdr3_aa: CASRKDRRFTDTQYF
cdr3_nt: TGCGCCAGCAGAAAAGACAGGAGATTCACAGATACGCAGTATTTT

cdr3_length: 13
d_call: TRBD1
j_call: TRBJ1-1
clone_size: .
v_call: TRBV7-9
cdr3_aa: CASSSQQGSEAFF
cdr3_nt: TGTGCCAGCAGCTCCCAACAGGGGAGTGAAGCTTTCTTT

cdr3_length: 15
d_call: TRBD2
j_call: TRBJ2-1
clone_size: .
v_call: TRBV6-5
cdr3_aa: CASSLTSGQNNEQFF
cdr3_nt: TGTGCCAGCAGTTTGACTAGCGGGCAGAACAATGAGCAGTTCTTC

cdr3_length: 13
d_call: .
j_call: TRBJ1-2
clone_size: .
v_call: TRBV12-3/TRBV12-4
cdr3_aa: CASSLPETGGYTF
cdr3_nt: TGTGCCAGCAGTTTACCCGAGACCGGGGGCTACACCTTC

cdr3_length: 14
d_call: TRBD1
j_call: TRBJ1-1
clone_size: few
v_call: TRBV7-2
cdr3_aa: CASSIDRGSTEAFF
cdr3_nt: TGTGCCAGCAGCATTGACAGGGGGTCCACTGAAGCTTTCTTT

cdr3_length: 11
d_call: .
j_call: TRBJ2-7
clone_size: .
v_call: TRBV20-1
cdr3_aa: CSAEGPYEQYF
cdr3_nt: TGCAGTGCGGAGGGCCCCTACGAGCAGTACTTC

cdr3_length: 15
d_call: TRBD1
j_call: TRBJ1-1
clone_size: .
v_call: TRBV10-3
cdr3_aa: CAIRLGTAMNTEAFF
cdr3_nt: TGTGCCATCAGGCTAGGGACAGCTATGAACACTGAAGCTTTCTTT

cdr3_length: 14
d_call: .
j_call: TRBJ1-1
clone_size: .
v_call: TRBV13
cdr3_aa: CASSFGEVDTEAFF
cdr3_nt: TGTGCCAGCAGCTTCGGCGAGGTGGACACTGAAGCTTTCTTT

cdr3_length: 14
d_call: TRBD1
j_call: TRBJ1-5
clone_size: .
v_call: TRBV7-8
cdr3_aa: CASSSSGGRQPQHF
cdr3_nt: TGTGCCAGCAGCTCCTCAGGGGGCAGGCAGCCCCAGCATTTT

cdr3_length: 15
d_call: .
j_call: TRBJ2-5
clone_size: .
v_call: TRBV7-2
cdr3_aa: CASSLQTGFQETQYF
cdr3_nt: TGTGCCAGCAGCCTACAGACAGGATTCCAAGAGACCCAGTACTTC

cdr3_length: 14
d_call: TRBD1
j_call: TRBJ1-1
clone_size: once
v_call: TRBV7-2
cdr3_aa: CASSLYDRGTEAFF
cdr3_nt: TGTGCCAGCAGCTTGTATGACAGGGGCACTGAAGCTTTCTTT